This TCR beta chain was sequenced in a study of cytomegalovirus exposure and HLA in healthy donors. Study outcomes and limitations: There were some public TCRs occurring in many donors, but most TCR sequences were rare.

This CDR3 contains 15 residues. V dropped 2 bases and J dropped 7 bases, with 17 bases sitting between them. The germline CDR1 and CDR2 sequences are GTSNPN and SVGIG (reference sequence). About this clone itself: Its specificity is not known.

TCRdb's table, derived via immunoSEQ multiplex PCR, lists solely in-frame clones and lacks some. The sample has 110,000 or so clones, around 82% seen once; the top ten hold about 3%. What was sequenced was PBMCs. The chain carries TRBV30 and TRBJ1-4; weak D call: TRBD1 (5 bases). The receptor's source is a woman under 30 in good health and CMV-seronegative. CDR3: CAWSLLRGTGEKLFF. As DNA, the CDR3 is TGTGCCTGGAGTTTGTTGCGGGGGACTGGTGAAAAACTGTTTTTT.